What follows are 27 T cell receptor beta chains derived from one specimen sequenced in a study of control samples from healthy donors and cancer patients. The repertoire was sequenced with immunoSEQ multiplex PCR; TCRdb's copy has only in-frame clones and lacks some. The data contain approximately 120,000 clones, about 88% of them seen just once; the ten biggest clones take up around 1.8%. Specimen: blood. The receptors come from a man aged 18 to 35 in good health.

The DNA for the CDR3 is TGTGCCAGCAGTGGAGGGACGTTAGTCACAGATACGCAGTATTTT. This encodes CASSGGTLVTDTQYF. The V call is TRBV9, the J call TRBJ2-3, with a weak D call TRBD2 (6 bases). Trimming left V 5 bases short and J 2 bases short, with 15 bases between. The CDR3 is 15 amino acids. The germline V gene has CDR1 SGDLS and CDR2 YYNGEE.

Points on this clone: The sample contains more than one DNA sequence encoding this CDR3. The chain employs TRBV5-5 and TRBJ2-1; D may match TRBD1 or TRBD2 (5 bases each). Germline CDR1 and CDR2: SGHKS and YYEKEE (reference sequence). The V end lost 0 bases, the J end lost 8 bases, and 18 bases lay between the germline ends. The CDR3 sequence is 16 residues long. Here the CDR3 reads CASSLGGSGTTYEQFF. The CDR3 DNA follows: TGTGCCAGCAGCTTGGGGGGGAGCGGAACGACGTATGAGCAGTTCTTC.

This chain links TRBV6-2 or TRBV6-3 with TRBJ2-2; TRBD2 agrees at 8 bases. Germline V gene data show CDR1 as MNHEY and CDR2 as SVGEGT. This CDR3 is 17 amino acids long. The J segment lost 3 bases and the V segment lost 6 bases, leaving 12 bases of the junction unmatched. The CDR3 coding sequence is TGTGCCAGCAGCCCCATCCCCGGGAGGGCCCACACCGGGGAGCTGTTTTTT. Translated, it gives CASSPIPGRAHTGELFF.

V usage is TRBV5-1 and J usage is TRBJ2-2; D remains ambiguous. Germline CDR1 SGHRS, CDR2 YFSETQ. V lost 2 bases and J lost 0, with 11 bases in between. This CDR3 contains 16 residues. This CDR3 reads CASSFVGGANTGELFF. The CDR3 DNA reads TGCGCCAGCAGCTTCGTAGGCGGAGCGAACACCGGGGAGCTGTTTTTT.

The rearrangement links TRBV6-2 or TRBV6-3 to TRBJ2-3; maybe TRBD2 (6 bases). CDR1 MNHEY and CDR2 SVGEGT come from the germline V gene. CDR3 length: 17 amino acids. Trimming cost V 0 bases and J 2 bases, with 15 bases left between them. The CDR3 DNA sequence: TGTGCCAGCAGTTACTCCTCCAGCGGGCATACCACAGATACGCAGTATTTT. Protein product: CASSYSSSGHTTDTQYF.

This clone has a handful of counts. CDR3 coding DNA: TGTGCCAGTAGTATAATACGGAACACTGAAGCTTTCTTT. It codes for CASSIIRNTEAFF. The chain recombines TRBV19 with TRBJ1-1; no clear D gene. V was clipped by 2 bases and J by 1 base, with 5 bases between them. Germline CDR1 LNHDA, CDR2 SQIVND (reference sequence). The CDR3 totals 13 residues.

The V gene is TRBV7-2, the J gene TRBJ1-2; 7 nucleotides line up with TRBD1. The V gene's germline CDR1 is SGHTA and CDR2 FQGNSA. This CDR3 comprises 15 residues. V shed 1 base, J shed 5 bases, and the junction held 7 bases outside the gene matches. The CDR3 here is CASSLVGDRIYGYTF. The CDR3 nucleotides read TGTGCCAGCAGCTTAGTAGGGGACAGAATTTATGGCTACACCTTC.

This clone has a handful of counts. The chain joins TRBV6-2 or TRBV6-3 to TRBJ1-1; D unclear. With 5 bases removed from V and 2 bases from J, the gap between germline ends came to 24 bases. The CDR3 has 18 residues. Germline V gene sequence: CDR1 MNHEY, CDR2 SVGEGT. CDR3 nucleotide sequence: TGTGCCAGCAGTCAAATTCTATCGACGGCAAACTTAAACACTGAAGCTTTCTTT. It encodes CASSQILSTANLNTEAFF.

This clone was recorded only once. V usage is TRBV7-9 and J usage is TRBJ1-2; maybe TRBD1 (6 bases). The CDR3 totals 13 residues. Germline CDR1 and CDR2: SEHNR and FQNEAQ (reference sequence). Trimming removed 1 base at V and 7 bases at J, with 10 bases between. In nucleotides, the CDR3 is TGTGCCAGCAGCTTAGGGGCCAGGGGTGGCTACACCTTC. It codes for CASSLGARGGYTF. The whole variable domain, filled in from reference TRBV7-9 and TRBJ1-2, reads DTGVSQNPRHKITKRGQNVTFRCDPISEHNRLYWYRQTLGQGPEFLTYFQNEAQLEKSRLLSDRFSAERPKGSFSTLEIQRTEQGDSAMYLCASSLGARGGYTFGSGTRLTVV.

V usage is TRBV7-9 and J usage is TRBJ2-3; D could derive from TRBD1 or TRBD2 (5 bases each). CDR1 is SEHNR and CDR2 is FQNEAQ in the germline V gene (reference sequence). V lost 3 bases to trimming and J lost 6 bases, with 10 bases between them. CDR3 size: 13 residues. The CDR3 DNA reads TGTGCCAGCAGCTTGGGGGTTTTGGATACGCAGTATTTT. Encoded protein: CASSLGVLDTQYF. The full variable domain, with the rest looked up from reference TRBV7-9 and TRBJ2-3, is DTGVSQNPRHKITKRGQNVTFRCDPISEHNRLYWYRQTLGQGPEFLTYFQNEAQLEKSRLLSDRFSAERPKGSFSTLEIQRTEQGDSAMYLCASSLGVLDTQYFGPGTRLTVL.

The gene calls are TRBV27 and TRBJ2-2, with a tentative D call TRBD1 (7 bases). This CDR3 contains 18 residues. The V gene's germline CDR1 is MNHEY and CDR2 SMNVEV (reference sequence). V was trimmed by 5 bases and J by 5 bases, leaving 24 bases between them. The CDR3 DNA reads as TGTGCCAGCAGTGCTCGACAGGGAGGAATTTGGGAAACCGGGGAGCTGTTTTTT. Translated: CASSARQGGIWETGELFF.

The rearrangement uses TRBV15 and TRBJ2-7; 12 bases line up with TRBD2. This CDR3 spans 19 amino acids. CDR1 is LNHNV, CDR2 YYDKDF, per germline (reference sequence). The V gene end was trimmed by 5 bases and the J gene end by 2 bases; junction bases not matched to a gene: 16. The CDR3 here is CATSGRTSGTRNAPYEQYF. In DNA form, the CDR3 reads TGTGCCACCAGCGGACGGACTAGCGGGACCCGCAACGCCCCCTACGAGCAGTACTTC.

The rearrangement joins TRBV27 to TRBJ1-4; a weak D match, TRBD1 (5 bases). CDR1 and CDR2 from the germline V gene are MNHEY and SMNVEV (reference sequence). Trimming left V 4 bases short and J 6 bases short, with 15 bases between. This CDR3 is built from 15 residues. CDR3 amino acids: CASSSWVGGYEKLFF. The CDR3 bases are TGTGCCAGCAGTTCTTGGGTGGGGGGATATGAAAAACTGTTTTTT.

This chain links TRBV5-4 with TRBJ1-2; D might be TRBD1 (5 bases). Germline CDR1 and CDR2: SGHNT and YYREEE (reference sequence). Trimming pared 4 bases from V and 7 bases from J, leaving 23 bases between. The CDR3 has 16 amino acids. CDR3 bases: TGTGCCAGCAGCGACCCCCAGGGTGGGGATGACTTTGGCTACACCTTC. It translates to CASSDPQGGDDFGYTF.

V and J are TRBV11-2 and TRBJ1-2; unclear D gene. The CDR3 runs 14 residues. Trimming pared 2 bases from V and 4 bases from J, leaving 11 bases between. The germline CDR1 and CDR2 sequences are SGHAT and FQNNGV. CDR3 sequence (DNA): TGTGCCAGCAGCTTAAGTACGGTCTCCTATGGCTACACCTTC. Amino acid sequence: CASSLSTVSYGYTF.

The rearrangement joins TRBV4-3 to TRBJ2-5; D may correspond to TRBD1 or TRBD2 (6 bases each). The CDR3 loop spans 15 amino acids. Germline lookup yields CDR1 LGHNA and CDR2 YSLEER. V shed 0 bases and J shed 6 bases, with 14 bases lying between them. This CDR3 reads CASSQDSGGGKTQYF. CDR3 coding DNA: TGCGCCAGCAGCCAAGATTCCGGGGGCGGAAAGACCCAGTACTTC.

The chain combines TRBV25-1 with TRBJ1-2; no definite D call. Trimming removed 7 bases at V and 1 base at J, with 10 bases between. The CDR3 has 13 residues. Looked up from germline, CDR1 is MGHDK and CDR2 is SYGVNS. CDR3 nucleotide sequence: TGTGCCAGCACGGGCCCGATTAACTATGGCTACACCTTC. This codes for CASTGPINYGYTF.

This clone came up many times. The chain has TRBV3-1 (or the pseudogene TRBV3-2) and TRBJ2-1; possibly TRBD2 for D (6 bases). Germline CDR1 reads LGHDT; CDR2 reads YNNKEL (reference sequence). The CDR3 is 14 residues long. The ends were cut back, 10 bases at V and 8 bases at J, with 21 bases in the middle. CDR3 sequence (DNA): TGTGCCAATTCGACTAGGAACATCCGGCATGAGCAGTTCTTC. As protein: CANSTRNIRHEQFF.

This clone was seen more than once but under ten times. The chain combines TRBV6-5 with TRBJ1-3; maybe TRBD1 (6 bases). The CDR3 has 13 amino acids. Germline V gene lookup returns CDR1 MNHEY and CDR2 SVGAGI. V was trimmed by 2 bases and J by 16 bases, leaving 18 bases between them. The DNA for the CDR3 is TGTGCCAGCAGTTACGGACTGACAGGATCGGTCTATTTT. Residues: CASSYGLTGSVYF.

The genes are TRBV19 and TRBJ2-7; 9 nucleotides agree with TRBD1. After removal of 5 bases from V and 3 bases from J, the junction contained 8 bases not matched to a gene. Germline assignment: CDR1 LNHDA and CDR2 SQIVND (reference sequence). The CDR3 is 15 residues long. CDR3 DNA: TGTGCCAGTAGTGCTGGACAGGGGCCGGGCTACGAGCAGTACTTC. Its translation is CASSAGQGPGYEQYF.

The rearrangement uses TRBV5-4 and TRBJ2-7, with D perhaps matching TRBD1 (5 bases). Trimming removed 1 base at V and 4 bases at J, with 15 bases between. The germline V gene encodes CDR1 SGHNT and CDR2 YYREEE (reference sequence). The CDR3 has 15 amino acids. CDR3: CASSLKVQGGYEQYF. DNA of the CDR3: TGTGCCAGCAGCTTGAAAGTCCAGGGTGGATACGAGCAGTACTTC.

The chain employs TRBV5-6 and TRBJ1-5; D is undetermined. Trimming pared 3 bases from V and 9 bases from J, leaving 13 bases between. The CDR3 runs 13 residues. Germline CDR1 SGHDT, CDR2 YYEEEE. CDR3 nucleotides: TGTGCCAGCAGCTCAGGAAGGGATCGGCCCCAGCATTTT. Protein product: CASSSGRDRPQHF.

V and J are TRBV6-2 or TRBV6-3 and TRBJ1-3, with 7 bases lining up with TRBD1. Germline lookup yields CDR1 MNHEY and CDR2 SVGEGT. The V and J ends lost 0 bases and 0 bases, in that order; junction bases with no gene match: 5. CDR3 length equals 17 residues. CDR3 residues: CASSYSTGVISGNTIYF. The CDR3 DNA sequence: TGTGCCAGCAGTTACTCCACAGGGGTCATCTCTGGAAACACCATATATTTT.

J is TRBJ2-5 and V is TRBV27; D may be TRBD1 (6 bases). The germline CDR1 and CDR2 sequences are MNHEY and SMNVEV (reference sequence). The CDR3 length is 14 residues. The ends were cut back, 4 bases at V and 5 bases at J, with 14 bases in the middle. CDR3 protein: CASSSHRVAETQYF. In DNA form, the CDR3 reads TGTGCCAGCAGTTCCCACAGGGTGGCGGAGACCCAGTACTTC.

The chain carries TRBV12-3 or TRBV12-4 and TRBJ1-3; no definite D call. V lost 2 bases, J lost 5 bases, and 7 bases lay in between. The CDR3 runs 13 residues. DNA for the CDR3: TGTGCCAGCAGTTTACAGTTGAGAAACACCATATATTTT. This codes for CASSLQLRNTIYF.

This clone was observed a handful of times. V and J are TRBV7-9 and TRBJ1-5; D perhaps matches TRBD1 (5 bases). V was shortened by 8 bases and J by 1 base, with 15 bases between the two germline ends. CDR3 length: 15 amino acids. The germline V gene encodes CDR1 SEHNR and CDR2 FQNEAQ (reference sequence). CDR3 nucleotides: TGTGCCAGCCAGTTTTCCGGGGACAGCAATCAGCCCCAGCATTTT. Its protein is CASQFSGDSNQPQHF.

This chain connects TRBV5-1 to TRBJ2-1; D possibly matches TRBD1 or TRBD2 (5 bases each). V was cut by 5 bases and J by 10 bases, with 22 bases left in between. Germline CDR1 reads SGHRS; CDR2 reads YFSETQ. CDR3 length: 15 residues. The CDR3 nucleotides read TGCGCCAGCAGACCTGGACAAGCGGCCATTGACGAGCAGTTCTTC. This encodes CASRPGQAAIDEQFF.